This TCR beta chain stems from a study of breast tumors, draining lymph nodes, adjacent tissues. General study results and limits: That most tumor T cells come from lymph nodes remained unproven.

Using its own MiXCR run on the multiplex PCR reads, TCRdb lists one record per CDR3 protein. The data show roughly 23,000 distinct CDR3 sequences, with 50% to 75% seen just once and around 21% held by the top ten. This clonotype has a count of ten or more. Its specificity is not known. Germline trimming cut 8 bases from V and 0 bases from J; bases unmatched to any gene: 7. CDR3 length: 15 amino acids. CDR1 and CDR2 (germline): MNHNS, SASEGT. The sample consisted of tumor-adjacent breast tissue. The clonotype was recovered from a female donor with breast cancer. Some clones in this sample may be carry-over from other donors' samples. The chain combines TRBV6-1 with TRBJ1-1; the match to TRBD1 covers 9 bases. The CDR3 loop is CASPRDRAMNTEAFF. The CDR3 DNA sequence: TGTGCCAGCCCCCGGGACAGGGCCATGAACACTGAAGCTTTCTTT.